Each of the 3 T cell receptor beta chains below was sequenced from the same sample in a study of T-cell reconstitution after alpha-beta-depleted transplantation in children. During its preparation, the TCRbeta library received unique molecular identifiers. TCRdb redid the calling of the PCR reads with MiXCR, one entry per CDR3 protein. The sample lists about 980,000 distinct CDR3 sequences; roughly 29% were seen once. This specimen consisted of PBMCs, mostly from graft donor cells, obtained 360 days after TCRalphabeta/CD19-depleted stem cell transplant. Every receptor here comes from a boy in the first two years of life who had a stem cell transplant for SCID, so the T cells may come from the graft donor.

The chain joins TRBV12-3 or TRBV12-4 to TRBJ1-1; D remains ambiguous. V was cut by 3 bases and J by 4 bases, with 12 bases left in between. This CDR3 has 14 residues. The CDR3 nucleotides read TGTGCCAGCAGTTTTCGTCAGCCGGGCACTGAAGCTTTCTTT. Protein sequence: CASSFRQPGTEAFF.

The chain links TRBV7-8 to TRBJ2-3, with 11 bases matching TRBD2. This CDR3 is 17 amino acids long. Germline-derived CDR1 and CDR2 are SGHVS and FQNEAQ. J was trimmed by 6 bases and V by 3 bases; bases with no gene match: 11. As DNA, the CDR3 is TGTGCCAGCAGCTTTATCTTCCTAGCGGGGGGCCGGGATACGCAGTATTTT. This codes for CASSFIFLAGGRDTQYF.

V gene TRBV7-4 combines with J gene TRBJ1-1; unclear D gene. Germline CDR1 and CDR2: SGHVT and SQSDAQ. The CDR3 consists of 16 residues. Trimming cost V 5 bases and J 1 base, with 17 bases left between them. CDR3 loop: CASSPHIGRENTEAFF. The DNA of the CDR3 is TGTGCCAGCAGCCCCCACATCGGTAGGGAGAACACTGAAGCTTTCTTT. The full variable domain, rest sourced from reference TRBV7-4 and TRBJ1-1, is GAGVSQSPRYKVAKRGRDVALRCDSISGHVTLYWYRQTLGQGSEVLTYSQSDAQRDKSGRPSGRFSAERPERSVSTLKIQRTEQGDSAVYLCASSPHIGRENTEAFFGQGTRLTVV.